What follows describes a single T cell receptor (beta chain). CDR1 and CDR2 from the germline V gene are MNHEY and SVGEGT. V was clipped by 7 bases and J by 10 bases; unmatched bases: 9. This CDR3 region has 13 residues. Documented time point: blood at routine non-recurrence follow-up after resection. Sequencing was performed on whole RNA extracted from tumor and nontumor lung tissue, or from frozen PBMC, and the material was left unsorted. The entry originates in a study of spatial heterogeneity in lung cancer. Study summary: When available, follow-up PBMC samples taken a median of roughly 26 months after resection were sequenced. More beta-chain than alpha-chain sequences were consistently detected. Raw-read counts averaged over ten per unique TCR and UMI combination.

TCRdb passed the 5' RACE reads through MiXCR, listing each CDR3 protein once. The sample contains tens of thousands of distinct CDR3 sequences, 10% of which appear only once. The receptor comes from a female donor with early-stage non-small cell lung cancer. Source: PBMCs, taken at follow-up. This chain joins TRBV6-2 or TRBV6-3 and TRBJ1-4; 7 nucleotides match TRBD1. The DNA for the CDR3 is TGTGCCAGCACCCGACAAGGGGGCGGAAAACTGTTTTTT. Its protein is CASTRQGGGKLFF.